These T cell receptor beta chains were read from a single sample in a study of T cell responses to AZD1222 COVID-19 vaccine. Clones were sequenced by immunoSEQ multiplex PCR, and TCRdb holds only the in-frame ones, with some missing. This sample has under 200,000 clones; about 94% occur once, and the top ten carry over 7.5%. The sample here was peripheral blood, taken on day 0 of AZD1222 vaccination. These receptors all stem from an adult in good health. The CDR3 runs from the conserved cysteine through the conserved F or W. D genes are given only for firm matches. Rows may omit the clone size; those that give it use once, few, many or a size class.

cdr3_nt: TGTGCCAGCAGCTATGTCCAAAACGTTGGCTACACCTTC
cdr3_aa: CASSYVQNVGYTF
j_call: TRBJ1-2
d_call: .
v_call: TRBV6-2/TRBV6-3
clone_size: .

cdr3_nt: TGTGCCAGCAGCTTGGGAGGACAGGGGGCTCTCAATCAGCCCCAGCATTTT
cdr3_aa: CASSLGGQGALNQPQHF
j_call: TRBJ1-5
d_call: TRBD1
v_call: TRBV5-6
clone_size: .

cdr3_nt: TGCAGCGTTGTGAGACCCCCTGCCTACGAGCAGTACTTC
cdr3_aa: CSVVRPPAYEQYF
j_call: TRBJ2-7
d_call: .
v_call: TRBV29-1
clone_size: .

cdr3_nt: TGTGCCAGCAGTCCGGACGGCGGGAGGTGGGATGAGCAGTTCTTC
cdr3_aa: CASSPDGGRWDEQFF
j_call: TRBJ2-1
d_call: TRBD2
v_call: TRBV6-5
clone_size: .

cdr3_nt: TGTGCCAGCAGCTTGCGGGGGGCCTCCGAGCAGTACTTC
cdr3_aa: CASSLRGASEQYF
j_call: TRBJ2-7
d_call: .
v_call: TRBV5-8
clone_size: .

cdr3_nt: TGTGCCAGCAGCCCCCCCATTGGGGCCGGGTACACCATATATTTT
cdr3_aa: CASSPPIGAGYTIYF
j_call: TRBJ1-3
d_call: .
v_call: TRBV28
clone_size: .

cdr3_nt: TGTGCCAGCAGCGAAAGCGGGACCTCCTACAATGAGCAGTTCTTC
cdr3_aa: CASSESGTSYNEQFF
j_call: TRBJ2-1
d_call: TRBD2
v_call: TRBV9
clone_size: .

cdr3_nt: TGTGCCAGCAGTTCCTATCCGAGGACAGGGGTGACCTACGAGCAGTACTTC
cdr3_aa: CASSSYPRTGVTYEQYF
j_call: TRBJ2-7
d_call: TRBD1
v_call: TRBV27
clone_size: .

cdr3_nt: TGCGCCAGCAGCTTGCGCCCCCGGAATGATTCACCCCTCCACTTT
cdr3_aa: CASSLRPRNDSPLHF
j_call: TRBJ1-6
d_call: .
v_call: TRBV5-1
clone_size: .

cdr3_nt: TGTGCCAGCAGCCGGGGACGGCTCTACGAGCAGTACTTC
cdr3_aa: CASSRGRLYEQYF
j_call: TRBJ2-7
d_call: .
v_call: TRBV27
clone_size: .

cdr3_nt: TGCGCCAGCAGCCAAGGGCTACAGGGAGGAAAACTGTTTTTT
cdr3_aa: CASSQGLQGGKLFF
j_call: TRBJ1-4
d_call: .
v_call: TRBV4-1
clone_size: .

cdr3_nt: TGTGCCAGTAGTATCGCGGCCGACATGGCTACTGAAGCTTTCTTT
cdr3_aa: CASSIAADMATEAFF
j_call: TRBJ1-1
d_call: .
v_call: TRBV19
clone_size: .

cdr3_nt: TGTGCCAGCAGCGTCCGGGACAGGGTTTCTGGGGCCAACGTCCTGACTTTC
cdr3_aa: CASSVRDRVSGANVLTF
j_call: TRBJ2-6
d_call: TRBD1
v_call: TRBV5-6
clone_size: .

cdr3_nt: TGTGCCAGCAGCCGACAAGACAGCGATCAGCCCCAGCATTTT
cdr3_aa: CASSRQDSDQPQHF
j_call: TRBJ1-5
d_call: .
v_call: TRBV3-1/TRBV3-2
clone_size: .

cdr3_nt: TGTGCCAGCAGCCAAGAAGGAGCGGGAGGATACGAGCAGTACTTC
cdr3_aa: CASSQEGAGGYEQYF
j_call: TRBJ2-7
d_call: TRBD2
v_call: TRBV4-2
clone_size: .

cdr3_nt: TGTGCCAGCGCCGCCGTTAATGAAAAACTGTTTTTT
cdr3_aa: CASAAVNEKLFF
j_call: TRBJ1-4
d_call: .
v_call: TRBV6-5
clone_size: .

cdr3_nt: TGTGCCAGCAGTGAAGAGTTGGAGACCCAGTACTTC
cdr3_aa: CASSEELETQYF
j_call: TRBJ2-5
d_call: .
v_call: TRBV6-1
clone_size: .

cdr3_nt: TGTGCCAGCAGCCGGACTTTTTACGAGCAGTACTTC
cdr3_aa: CASSRTFYEQYF
j_call: TRBJ2-7
d_call: .
v_call: TRBV7-9
clone_size: .

cdr3_nt: TGTGCCAGCAGCTCCTACGACAGGGGATATAGCAATCAGCCCCAGCATTTT
cdr3_aa: CASSSYDRGYSNQPQHF
j_call: TRBJ1-5
d_call: TRBD1
v_call: TRBV7-8
clone_size: .

cdr3_nt: TGTGCCAGCTCCCCCCGAGCAGGGGTTGTAAATGAGCAGTTCTTC
cdr3_aa: CASSPRAGVVNEQFF
j_call: TRBJ2-1
d_call: .
v_call: TRBV18
clone_size: .

cdr3_nt: TGTGCCAGCAGCTTATTCCTGACAGGGGGGTCCGGGGAGCTGTTTTTT
cdr3_aa: CASSLFLTGGSGELFF
j_call: TRBJ2-2
d_call: TRBD1
v_call: TRBV11-2
clone_size: .

cdr3_nt: TGCGCCAGCAGCTCCCGGGTTTCCCAAACTAATGAAAAACTGTTTTTT
cdr3_aa: CASSSRVSQTNEKLFF
j_call: TRBJ1-4
d_call: .
v_call: TRBV5-1
clone_size: .

cdr3_nt: TGTGCCAGCAGCCGCGGCGGGGGCTGGGGCTACACCTTC
cdr3_aa: CASSRGGGWGYTF
j_call: TRBJ1-2
d_call: .
v_call: TRBV5-4
clone_size: .

cdr3_nt: TGTGCCAGCTCACCTGCCGGGGGCCCTAACACCGGGGAGCTGTTTTTT
cdr3_aa: CASSPAGGPNTGELFF
j_call: TRBJ2-2
d_call: .
v_call: TRBV18
clone_size: .

cdr3_nt: TGCGCCAGCAGCTTTGACGGGGATAATGAAAAACTGTTTTTT
cdr3_aa: CASSFDGDNEKLFF
j_call: TRBJ1-4
d_call: .
v_call: TRBV5-1
clone_size: once

cdr3_nt: TGTGCCTGCGCTAGGCAAGAGACCCAGTACTTC
cdr3_aa: CACARQETQYF
j_call: TRBJ2-5
d_call: .
v_call: TRBV30
clone_size: .

cdr3_nt: TGTGCCTGGAGTAAAGGGGGACTTCCCTATGGCTACACCTTC
cdr3_aa: CAWSKGGLPYGYTF
j_call: TRBJ1-2
d_call: .
v_call: TRBV30
clone_size: .

cdr3_nt: TGTGCCAGCAGAAATAGCGGAGGCCTAGGGAATGAGCAGTTCTTC
cdr3_aa: CASRNSGGLGNEQFF
j_call: TRBJ2-1
d_call: .
v_call: TRBV28
clone_size: once